Below, one T cell receptor (beta chain) is given with its context. What it recognizes is unknown. This specimen belongs to a study of human T cells and chemical hapten exposure. Time point denoted: patch test 3, about 24 weeks after DPC sensitization. The treatment: therapeutic diphenylcyclopropenone sensitization with weekly scalp DPC. TCRdb used MiXCR to reprocess the RACE reads, holding one entry per CDR3 protein. The repertoire holds under 100,000 distinct CDR3 sequences, under 14% seen once, with around 3.6% in the top ten. CDR3 length equals 14 residues. V dropped 4 bases and J dropped 10 bases, with 17 bases sitting between them. CDR1 and CDR2 (germline): LGHDT, YNNKEL (reference sequence). General observations from the study: PT1 expanded TCR numbers tracked positively with patch test score.

This chain connects TRBV3-1 to TRBJ1-3, with unresolved D. Sample: whole blood, taken in connection with sensitization to the hapten diphenylcyclopropenone (DPC). The clonotype originates from a woman aged 45 to 65 with alopecia areata. Some clones in this sample may be carry-over from other donors' samples. CDR3 protein: CASSRQVGSGTIYF. The CDR3, as DNA: TGTGCCAGCAGCCGCCAAGTTGGATCGGGGACCATATATTTT.